This T cell receptor (beta chain) was profiled in a study of beta chain features in type 1 diabetes. General study points: In comparison with healthy donors, patients had naive, central memory and Treg TCRB repertoires that appeared more similar. Shorter TCRB CDR3s, moderately but significantly so, marked every one of the four CD4+ subsets in Type 1 diabetes patients.

The isolated RNA, all of it, was reverse transcribed, so expressed TCRB transcripts were what got sequenced. Libraries were prepared by immunoSEQ multiplex PCR; TCRdb keeps only in-frame clonotypes and omits some of them. The sample contains some 250,000 clones, around 13% of which appear only once. Germline CDR1 is GTSNPN and CDR2 is SVGIG (reference sequence). The CDR3 totals 14 residues. Trimming cost V 2 bases and J 1 base; bases outside gene matches: 4. Notes on this clone: The target antigen is unknown.

V gene TRBV30 combines with J gene TRBJ2-7; 8 positions agree with TRBD1. Sequenced: naive CD4+ T cells from blood. This receptor was obtained from a man between 25 and 39 years old with type 1 diabetes. DNA for the CDR3: TGTGCCTGGAGTCTGGACAGGGAATCCTACGAGCAGTACTTC. Its protein is CAWSLDRESYEQYF.